These 29 T cell receptor beta chains originate from one sample sequenced in a study of cytomegalovirus exposure and HLA in healthy donors. 13 Jbeta primers and 60 Vbeta primers were used for the PCR. Repertoires were generated with immunoSEQ multiplex PCR, while TCRdb's copy carries only in-frame clones and drops some. The repertoire holds 70,000 to 100,000 clones, with about two thirds as singletons. Sequenced: PBMCs. The source is a man aged 50 or older in good health and CMV-seronegative.

This clone was counted between two and nine times. The genes are TRBV7-2 and TRBJ2-3; D might be TRBD2 (6 bases). Germline CDR1 reads SGHTA; CDR2 reads FQGNSA. This CDR3 contains 16 residues. Trimming took 0 bases from V and 9 from J, leaving 19 bases between them. The CDR3 nucleotides read TGTGCCAGCAGCTTAGCGGGCCGAGTCTTGGGGGGAACGCAGTATTTT. It translates to CASSLAGRVLGGTQYF.

In its sample, this clone was seen a few times. The rearrangement links TRBV5-4 to TRBJ2-2; TRBD2 matches at 14 bases. Losses at the gene ends were 4 bases for V and 6 bases for J; bases not matched to a gene: 8. The CDR3 is made up of 17 amino acids. Looked up from germline, CDR1 is SGHNT and CDR2 is YYREEE (reference sequence). The CDR3 DNA reads TGTGCCAGCAGCCCCGGACTAGCGGGAGGAGTGGCCGGGGAGCTGTTTTTT. Its translation is CASSPGLAGGVAGELFF.

The chain links TRBV4-1 to TRBJ2-3; 9 bases map to TRBD2. The CDR3 is 18 amino acids. V was pared by 0 bases and J by 1 base, with 8 bases of the junction left unmatched. CDR1 is MGHRA, CDR2 YSYEKL, per germline. CDR3 nucleotide sequence: TGCGCCAGCAGCCAAGATAAGTTCCAGCGGGGGGGCACAGATACGCAGTATTTT. Encoded protein: CASSQDKFQRGGTDTQYF.

By share of the sample, this clone is medium-sized. The chain joins TRBV2 to TRBJ2-2, with 10 positions matching TRBD1. V trimming: 6 bases; J trimming: 5 bases; junction bases outside the gene matches: 12. CDR3 length: 17 residues. Germline CDR1 reads SNHLY; CDR2 reads FYNNEI. The chain's CDR3 is CASRERPGQGTTGELFF. The CDR3, as DNA: TGTGCCAGCAGGGAGCGTCCGGGACAGGGGACGACCGGGGAGCTGTTTTTT. Complete variable domain (other parts from reference TRBV2 and TRBJ2-2): EPEVTQTPSHQVTQMGQEVILRCVPISNHLYFYWYRQILGQKVEFLVSFYNNEISEKSEIFDDQFSVERPDGSNFTLKIRSTKLEDSAMYFCASRERPGQGTTGELFFGEGSRLTVL.

The chain recombines TRBV14 with TRBJ1-2; D might be TRBD1 (5 bases). The CDR3 spans 11 residues. CDR1 is SGHDN and CDR2 is FVKESK in the germline V gene. The V end lost 7 bases, the J end lost 7 bases, and 10 bases lay between the germline ends. The CDR3: CASNQGGGYTF. CDR3 in DNA: TGTGCCAGCAACCAGGGAGGTGGCTACACCTTC. Supplemented by reference TRBV14 and TRBJ1-2, the full variable domain reads EAGVTQFPSHSVIEKGQTVTLRCDPISGHDNLYWYRRVMGKEIKFLLHFVKESKQDESGMPNNRFLAERTGGTYSTLKVQPAELEDSGVYFCASNQGGGYTFGSGTRLTVV.

The DNA of the CDR3 is TGTGCCAGCAGGCCTAGGGGGGGACCCCTCCACTTT. This encodes CASRPRGGPLHF. The genes are TRBV2 and TRBJ1-6, with a tentative D call TRBD1 (6 bases). V lost 6 bases to trimming and J lost 12 bases, with 12 bases between them. CDR1 and CDR2 (germline): SNHLY, FYNNEI. The CDR3 runs to 12 residues.

This clone was detected a few times. The V call is TRBV5-1, the J call TRBJ2-5; 7 nucleotides agree with TRBD1. Trimming took 4 bases from V and 1 from J; bases not matched to a gene: 10. The CDR3 covers 16 residues. Germline loops: CDR1 SGHRS, CDR2 YFSETQ. CDR3 region: CASSRQGSPLQETQYF. CDR3 nucleotide sequence: TGCGCCAGCAGCCGACAGGGATCCCCCCTCCAAGAGACCCAGTACTTC.

The V call is TRBV6-6, the J call TRBJ1-6; 9 bases are shared with TRBD1. This CDR3 is built from 16 residues. With V trimmed by 4 bases and J by 7 bases, 8 bases remained unmatched. CDR1 is MNHNY, CDR2 SVGAGI, per germline (reference sequence). The CDR3 spells CASSLTGGVVNSPLHF. CDR3 DNA: TGTGCCAGCAGTTTAACAGGGGGCGTCGTGAATTCACCCCTCCACTTT.

This chain links TRBV4-3 with TRBJ2-7, with 10 bases fitting TRBD1. Germline V gene sequence: CDR1 LGHNA, CDR2 YSLEER. This CDR3 has 15 residues. The V segment lost 9 bases and the J segment 5 bases; nucleotides outside the gene matches: 13. CDR3 in DNA: TGCGCCAGGCTGCTCCCGGGACAGGGGTCCCACGAGCAGTACTTC. It encodes CARLLPGQGSHEQYF.

The chain joins TRBV11-1 to TRBJ2-5; D is perhaps TRBD2 (6 bases). Looked up from germline, CDR1 is SGHAT and CDR2 is FQDESV (reference sequence). The germline V and J ends were trimmed by 6 bases and 4 bases, with 21 bases remaining between them. This CDR3 comprises 16 residues. For the CDR3, the DNA is TGTGCCAGCAGTTTGGGACTGCCCCTAGCAGGAGAGACCCAGTACTTC. It codes for CASSLGLPLAGETQYF.

V is TRBV2 and J is TRBJ1-5; D may be TRBD1 (5 bases). There are 14 residues in the CDR3. Germline V gene data show CDR1 as SNHLY and CDR2 as FYNNEI. Deletions cut 3 bases from V and 8 bases from J, with 14 bases between. The CDR3 DNA reads TGTGCCAGCAGTGACGGCAGGGTCTTGGAGCCCCAGCATTTT. Translated, it gives CASSDGRVLEPQHF.

The chain employs TRBV11-3 and TRBJ2-5; 9 bases agree with TRBD2. After removal of 5 bases from V and 7 bases from J, the junction contained 11 bases not matched to a gene. The germline V gene has CDR1 SGHNT and CDR2 YENEEA. CDR3 size: 15 residues. The CDR3 DNA sequence: TGTGCCAGCAGCCAGGGGACTAGCCTTTCTTTGACCCAGTACTTC. It is translated as CASSQGTSLSLTQYF.

V is TRBV6-1 and J is TRBJ2-4; 7 nucleotides match TRBD1. Germline V lookup: CDR1 MNHNS, CDR2 SASEGT. V lost 6 bases and J lost 7; bases outside the gene matches: 9. This CDR3 has 14 residues. CDR3 nucleotides: TGTGCCAGCAGCATGACAGGGCGGTGGAACATTCAGTACTTC. It encodes CASSMTGRWNIQYF.

V is TRBV9 and J is TRBJ1-2; 9 nucleotides line up with TRBD1. The V and J ends lost 0 bases and 8 bases, in that order; junction bases with no gene match: 8. This CDR3 has 15 amino acids. The germline V gene encodes CDR1 SGDLS and CDR2 YYNGEE. The CDR3 sequence is CASSVGGHRGLGYTF. The DNA for the CDR3 is TGTGCCAGCAGCGTAGGTGGGCACAGGGGGCTCGGCTACACCTTC.

The gene calls are TRBV5-4 and TRBJ1-1; D call uncertain. The V end lost 5 bases, the J end lost 1 base, and 6 bases lay between the germline ends. This CDR3 comprises 12 residues. CDR1 SGHNT and CDR2 YYREEE come from the germline V gene (reference sequence). The CDR3, as DNA: TGTGCCAGCAGTTATCGGAACACTGAAGCTTTCTTT. It yields the protein CASSYRNTEAFF.

The chain carries TRBV6-5 and TRBJ2-3; 8 nucleotides line up with TRBD1. The germline CDR1 and CDR2 sequences are MNHEY and SVGAGI. The J segment lost 6 bases and the V segment lost 7 bases, leaving 9 bases of the junction unmatched. The CDR3 contains 14 residues. The CDR3 protein is CASTPTGEHDTQYF. CDR3 coding DNA: TGTGCCAGCACCCCGACAGGGGAGCACGATACGCAGTATTTT.

This clone came up a few times. The genes are TRBV10-3 and TRBJ2-2, with 11 bases that match TRBD2. J was trimmed by 0 bases and V by 2 bases; bases with no gene match: 2. Germline V gives CDR1 ENHRY, CDR2 SYGVKD. The CDR3 consists of 17 residues. In DNA, the CDR3 is TGTGCCATCAGTGAGGCACTAGCGGGGGCGAACACCGGGGAGCTGTTTTTT. Protein: CAISEALAGANTGELFF.

This clone was seen a few times. The chain combines TRBV10-3 with TRBJ2-5; maybe TRBD2 (6 bases). Per germline, CDR1 ENHRY and CDR2 SYGVKD. There are 13 residues in the CDR3. Between the trimmed V and J ends, which lost 6 bases and 4 bases, there was a span of 12 bases. CDR3 protein: CAIRGGPGETQYF. CDR3 DNA: TGTGCCATCAGAGGAGGGCCCGGAGAGACCCAGTACTTC.

This chain joins TRBV30 and TRBJ2-5; D may be TRBD1 (5 bases). The CDR3 extends over 14 amino acids. Per germline, CDR1 GTSNPN and CDR2 SVGIG (reference sequence). V lost 2 bases and J 5 bases, leaving 15 bases between the germline ends. CDR3: CAWSPGALRETQYF. The CDR3, as DNA: TGTGCCTGGAGTCCTGGGGCTTTGAGGGAGACCCAGTACTTC.

The chain couples TRBV6-5 to TRBJ2-7; the D is unclear. In germline, CDR1 is MNHEY, CDR2 SVGAGI. V was pared by 4 bases and J by 4 bases, with 11 bases between. The CDR3 is 13 residues long. This chain's CDR3 is CASSSLQLYEQYF. In DNA form, the CDR3 reads TGTGCCAGCAGTTCCCTACAACTATACGAGCAGTACTTC.

This chain connects TRBV7-9 to TRBJ1-2; tentative D call: TRBD1 (5 bases). This CDR3 comprises 15 residues. CDR1 and CDR2 from the germline V gene are SEHNR and FQNEAQ (reference sequence). The V gene lost 9 bases and the J gene lost 8 bases, with 25 bases spanning the gap. CDR3 region: CASTLSQEPVEGYTF. CDR3 coding DNA: TGTGCCAGTACCCTTTCACAGGAGCCGGTCGAGGGCTACACCTTC.

The chain recombines TRBV5-6 with TRBJ2-7; TRBD1 matches 8 bases. Trimming at V came to 3 bases and at J to 3 bases, leaving 8 bases not matched to a gene. In germline, CDR1 is SGHDT, CDR2 YYEEEE. The CDR3 contains 15 residues. As DNA, the CDR3 is TGTGCCAGCAGCTCCGCAGGGACAGGAGTCTACGAGCAGTACGTC. Translating it yields CASSSAGTGVYEQYV.

This chain links TRBV5-4 with TRBJ1-2, with 7 bases lining up with TRBD1. The CDR3 has 13 residues. CDR1 is SGHNT, CDR2 YYREEE, per germline (reference sequence). V lost 0 bases to trimming and J lost 8 bases; unmatched junction nucleotides: 4. The CDR3 region has the DNA TGTGCCAGCAGCTTGGAACAGGGGATGGGCTACACCTTC. This codes for CASSLEQGMGYTF.

J is TRBJ1-5 and V is TRBV7-2; the D gene is possibly TRBD1 (5 bases). Germline CDR1 and CDR2: SGHTA and FQGNSA. The CDR3 length is 12 residues. V lost 6 bases and J lost 5, with 8 bases in between. Here the CDR3 DNA reads TGTGCCAGCAGTCGGGGGGATCAGCCCCAGCATTTT. Translation: CASSRGDQPQHF.

The rearrangement joins TRBV13 to TRBJ2-5, with D unresolved. Germline V gene sequence: CDR1 PRHDT, CDR2 FYEKMQ (reference sequence). The CDR3 has 13 residues. V was shortened by 0 bases and J by 3 bases, with 5 bases between the two germline ends. The CDR3 DNA reads TGTGCCAGCAGCTTAGGCCGGGAAGAGACCCAGTACTTC. Translating gives CASSLGREETQYF.

This clone has just one count. The J gene is TRBJ2-5, the V gene TRBV29-1; possibly TRBD2 for D (6 bases). The CDR3 is 14 residues long. Germline CDR1 reads SQVTM; CDR2 reads ANQGSEA. Trimming pared 4 bases from V and 5 bases from J, leaving 17 bases between. Here the CDR3 DNA reads TGCAGCGTTGGGGGAGGATCGGGCTGGGAGACCCAGTACTTC. Encoded protein: CSVGGGSGWETQYF.

This sequence joins TRBV21-1 and TRBJ2-1; TRBD2 is taken as the D call from the table, unchecked against the DNA. TRBV21-1 is a known pseudogene. The CDR3 is 17 residues long. CDR3 residues: CASSKGISGDVPNEQFF. The CDR3 region has the DNA TGTGCCAGCAGCAAAGGAATTAGCGGAGACGTCCCCAATGAGCAGTTCTTC.

The chain is built from TRBV28 and TRBJ2-3; D not resolved. The CDR3 runs to 12 residues. V lost 3 bases, J lost 3 bases, and 4 bases lay in between. Germline CDR1 MDHEN, CDR2 SYDVKM. CDR3: CASSLATDTQYF. The CDR3 DNA reads TGTGCCAGCAGTTTGGCTACAGATACGCAGTATTTT.

The chain employs TRBV5-1 and TRBJ2-6; TRBD1 agrees at 9 bases. Trimming took 2 bases from V and 0 from J; bases not matched to a gene: 9. The germline V gene has CDR1 SGHRS and CDR2 YFSETQ. This CDR3 region has 19 residues. CDR3 sequence: CASSFLQGAGSSGANVLTF. CDR3 sequence (DNA): TGCGCCAGCAGCTTCCTACAGGGGGCGGGAAGCTCTGGGGCCAACGTCCTGACTTTC.